These T cell receptor beta chains were read from a single sample in a study of monozygotic twins with inflammatory bowel disease. TCRdb re-called the 5' RACE reads, yielding one record per CDR3 amino acid sequence without DNA. The sample totals around 210,000 distinct CDR3 sequences. The sample taken for sequencing was blood. All receptors come from a human donor with ulcerative colitis or Crohn's disease, or a healthy co-twin of an affected twin (not recorded which). The CDR3 runs from the conserved cysteine through the conserved F or W.

v_call	cdr3_length	j_call	cdr3_aa
TRBV3-1	14	TRBJ2-3	CASSQEAAADTQYF
TRBV7-7	16	TRBJ2-2	CASSYGTVPNTGELFF
TRBV11-2	14	TRBJ2-3	CASSLPGGPDTQYF
TRBV11-3	15	TRBJ2-3	CASSSRGGGADTQYF
TRBV30	14	TRBJ2-3	CACPAGATTDTQYF
TRBV7-3	16	TRBJ2-2	CASSSGGGLGTGELFF
TRBV4-2	17	TRBJ1-3	CASSQENPGSWADTIYF
TRBV5-1	15	TRBJ2-1	CASTAVGGAHNEQFF
TRBV20-1	15	TRBJ1-1	CSAAKTGTVVSEAFF
TRBV18	14	TRBJ2-7	CASSPGRQPYEQYF
TRBV4-1	12	TRBJ1-2	CASSQDGAAVSF
TRBV5-6	16	TRBJ2-1	CASSLFSALQSDEQFF
TRBV12-3/TRBV12-4	14	TRBJ1-3	CASSSDRGGNTIYF
TRBV19	12	TRBJ2-3	CASSGTPDTQYF
TRBV10-3	13	TRBJ1-6	CAISEAQGTPLHF
TRBV10-3	13	TRBJ1-2	CAISARQDYGYTF
TRBV5-1	18	TRBJ2-1	CASSPRLAGGNLYNEQFF
TRBV20-1	15	TRBJ2-2	CSAREEQTNTGELFF
TRBV15	17	TRBJ2-6	CATSRGDSLSGANVLTF
TRBV4-3	16	TRBJ1-6	CASSTSLEAKNSPLHF
TRBV2	11	TRBJ2-5	CASRRAGTQYF
TRBV6-5	13	TRBJ2-7	CASGASEIYEQYF
TRBV5-1	14	TRBJ2-5	CASSLVKGRETQYF
TRBV3-1	13	TRBJ1-1	CASSHQTGREAFF
TRBV7-8	18	TRBJ1-3	CASSLPPENPQRGNTIYF
TRBV7-2	14	TRBJ2-2	CASSRPENTGELFF
TRBV6-2/TRBV6-3	13	TRBJ1-2	CASRETPNYGYTF
TRBV30	12	TRBJ1-1	CAWSWENTEAFF
TRBV5-1	15	TRBJ1-1	CASSLISGGSAEAFF
TRBV6-6	12	TRBJ2-5	CASSYPQETQYF
TRBV18	15	TRBJ1-4	CASSPRGATNEKLFF
TRBV5-1	15	TRBJ2-7	CASQSTPGTGDEQYF
TRBV4-1	15	TRBJ2-1	CASSPLRTAYNEQFF
TRBV5-1	16	TRBJ2-1	CASSLIAGARYNEQFF
TRBV18	16	TRBJ1-3	CASSPSASRSGNTIYF
TRBV20-1	12	TRBJ2-1	CSARDHRDEQFF
TRBV19	16	TRBJ1-1	CASSIVGSSSQQAAFF
TRBV5-1	14	TRBJ2-5	CASSLAWGQETQYF
TRBV5-1	19	TRBJ1-1	CASSLAGTGGFTRTTEAFF
TRBV7-8	15	TRBJ1-6	CASSLEQGNNSPLHF
TRBV6-2/TRBV6-3	14	TRBJ1-1	CASSYLGPNTEAFF
TRBV7-9	14	TRBJ2-7	CASSLAPPPDEQYF
TRBV7-8	15	TRBJ1-1	CASSQTGGLNTEAFF
TRBV6-1	16	TRBJ2-7	CASSRLAGDSTYEQYF
TRBV20-1	11	TRBJ2-3	CSAGLVNSQYF
TRBV5-6	15	TRBJ2-1	CASSLAAGGPNEQFF
TRBV5-1	18	TRBJ2-1	CASSLTPTSGGVYNEHFF
TRBV5-6	15	TRBJ2-7	CASSPDRAISYEQYF
TRBV7-8	16	TRBJ1-6	CASSFVAGTGVSPLHF
TRBV11-3	15	TRBJ2-7	CASSVGQGLWNEQYF
TRBV10-3	15	TRBJ1-1	CAISSQGTGAAEAFF
TRBV11-3	23	TRBJ1-5	CASSLGVIGSSRGEVNSNQPQHF
TRBV5-1	15	TRBJ1-6	CASSLGGTGGSPLHF
TRBV4-2	13	TRBJ2-1	CASRGLGNNEQFF